These 29 T cell receptor beta chains share one sample of origin, sequenced in a study of blood T cell repertoires in COVID-19. Only in-frame clones appear in the TCRdb table, and some are missing; sequencing was by immunoSEQ multiplex PCR. The sample lists just over 300,000 clones, about 88% occurring once. Sequenced input: PBMCs or T cells enriched from blood (not recorded which). These receptors came from a woman aged 40 to 55 who had recovered from COVID-19.

V gene TRBV25-1 combines with J gene TRBJ2-1; D is ambiguous. Trimming shortened V by 3 bases and J by 2 bases, and 11 bases separated the two germline ends. The germline CDR1 and CDR2 sequences are MGHDK and SYGVNS. The CDR3 runs to 15 residues. CDR3 sequence: CASSDHGTTYNEQFF. The CDR3 DNA reads TGTGCCAGCAGTGATCACGGTACCACCTACAATGAGCAGTTCTTC.

In regard to this clone: The sample has other DNA sequences that encode this CDR3 too. This chain uses TRBV6-5 with TRBJ1-6; 11 bases fit TRBD1. Trimming removed 6 bases from V and 10 bases from J; junction bases left unmatched: 2. This CDR3 comprises 13 residues. Germline V gene data show CDR1 as MNHEY and CDR2 as SVGAGI. Here the CDR3 reads CASRGQGGSPLHF. The DNA for the CDR3 is TGTGCCAGCAGGGGACAGGGGGGATCACCCCTCCACTTT.

This rearrangement joins TRBV9 to TRBJ2-3; the match to TRBD2 covers 12 bases. Unmatched junction bases numbered 3, after V lost 4 bases and J lost 3 bases. Germline lookup yields CDR1 SGDLS and CDR2 YYNGEE. The length of the CDR3 is 15 residues. Here the CDR3 DNA reads TGTGCCAGCAGCCTGACTAGCGGGGGAACAGATACGCAGTATTTT. Protein: CASSLTSGGTDTQYF.

This clone was found once. V and J are TRBV6-5 and TRBJ1-1; TRBD1 agrees at 8 bases. The CDR3 runs 15 residues. Germline V gene data show CDR1 as MNHEY and CDR2 as SVGAGI. The V and J ends lost 6 bases and 1 base, in that order; junction bases with no gene match: 7. The CDR3 reads CASRRQGYENTEAFF. For the CDR3, the DNA is TGTGCCAGCAGAAGACAGGGGTACGAGAACACTGAAGCTTTCTTT.

This rearrangement joins TRBV11-1 to TRBJ1-4; 9 bases are shared with TRBD1. Germline values: CDR1 SGHAT, CDR2 FQDESV (reference sequence). CDR3 length equals 14 residues. V gave up 3 bases and J gave up 8 bases; unmatched junction bases: 4. The CDR3 sequence is CASSLDRGEEKLFF. The DNA for the CDR3 is TGTGCCAGCAGCTTGGACAGGGGCGAGGAAAAACTGTTTTTT.

The chain combines TRBV6-5 with TRBJ2-3; unclear D gene. V dropped 8 bases and J dropped 6 bases, with 12 bases sitting between them. Germline values: CDR1 MNHEY, CDR2 SVGAGI. This CDR3 region has 12 residues. CDR3 coding DNA: TGTGCCAGCTCCTCCCTGGGCGATACGCAGTATTTT. Translating gives CASSSLGDTQYF.

The V gene is TRBV3-1 (or the pseudogene TRBV3-2), the J gene TRBJ2-2; 7 bases are shared with TRBD1. V shed 4 bases and J 7 bases; nucleotides not matched to a gene: 6. The CDR3 is 14 residues long. Germline CDR1 LGHDT, CDR2 YNNKEL (reference sequence). CDR3 sequence: CASSLRTGHGELFF. Here the CDR3 DNA reads TGTGCCAGCAGCCTCCGGACAGGTCACGGGGAGCTGTTTTTT.

This chain joins TRBV5-4 and TRBJ2-3, with 8 bases matching TRBD2. CDR1 and CDR2 (germline): SGHNT, YYREEE (reference sequence). V shed 4 bases and J 4 bases; nucleotides not matched to a gene: 14. The CDR3 runs to 17 residues. The CDR3 here is CASSPGGNGGAADTQYF. The CDR3 DNA reads as TGTGCCAGCAGCCCGGGAGGAAACGGGGGGGCCGCAGATACGCAGTATTTT. The whole variable domain, remainder taken from reference TRBV5-4 and TRBJ2-3, is ETGVTQSPTHLIKTRGQQVTLRCSSQSGHNTVSWYQQALGQGPQFIFQYYREEENGRGNFPPRFSGLQFPNYSSELNVNALELDDSALYLCASSPGGNGGAADTQYFGPGTRLTVL.

The chain couples TRBV11-2 to TRBJ1-2, with 8 bases that match TRBD1. V lost 5 bases, J lost 5 bases, and 10 bases stayed unmatched. The CDR3 loop spans 15 amino acids. The V gene's germline CDR1 is SGHAT and CDR2 FQNNGV. In DNA, the CDR3 is TGTGCCAGCAGCCCACCGACAGGGGATTATTATGGCTACACCTTC. It yields the protein CASSPPTGDYYGYTF. The complete variable domain, with remaining parts taken from reference TRBV11-2 and TRBJ1-2, reads EAGVAQSPRYKIIEKRQSVAFWCNPISGHATLYWYQQILGQGPKLLIQFQNNGVVDDSQLPKDRFSAERLKGVDSTLKIQPAKLEDSAVYLCASSPPTGDYYGYTFGSGTRLTVV.

The chain recombines TRBV15 with TRBJ1-4; no definite D call. Between the trimmed V and J ends, which lost 8 bases and 6 bases, there was a span of 13 bases. CDR1 is LNHNV and CDR2 is YYDKDF in the germline V gene (reference sequence). This CDR3 is built from 13 residues. CDR3 loop: CATRRERHEKLFF. The DNA for the CDR3 is TGTGCCACCCGGCGGGAACGGCATGAAAAACTGTTTTTT.

The chain recombines TRBV11-3 with TRBJ2-2; perhaps TRBD1 as D (5 bases). CDR3 length: 15 amino acids. Germline V gene sequence: CDR1 SGHNT, CDR2 YENEEA. V dropped 3 bases and J dropped 0 bases, with 8 bases sitting between them. The CDR3 here is CASSLDTANTGELFF. The CDR3, as DNA: TGTGCCAGCAGCTTGGACACCGCGAACACCGGGGAGCTGTTTTTT.

The J gene is TRBJ1-2, the V gene TRBV5-4, with D perhaps matching TRBD1 (6 bases). The CDR3 loop spans 15 amino acids. Trimming pared 0 bases from V and 8 bases from J, leaving 17 bases between. Germline CDR1 is SGHNT and CDR2 is YYREEE (reference sequence). CDR3 sequence reads: CASSLAPAGVRGYTF. CDR3 sequence (DNA): TGTGCCAGCAGCTTGGCCCCCGCAGGGGTGAGAGGCTACACCTTC.

The genes are TRBV28 and TRBJ1-4; 10 positions match TRBD1. Per the germline V gene, CDR1 is MDHEN and CDR2 is SYDVKM. Trimming took 7 bases from V and 6 from J; bases not matched to a gene: 5. The CDR3 is 14 amino acids. CDR3 amino acids: CASTGTGAYEKLFF. CDR3 nucleotides: TGTGCCAGCACCGGGACAGGGGCGTATGAAAAACTGTTTTTT.

This chain joins TRBV5-1 and TRBJ1-5; D is possibly TRBD1 (6 bases). Trimming stripped 4 bases from V and 9 bases from J, with 17 bases between. The CDR3 runs 14 residues. CDR1 is SGHRS and CDR2 is YFSETQ in the germline V gene. The CDR3 sequence: CASSKLGGTTPQHF. For the CDR3, the DNA is TGCGCCAGCAGCAAGTTAGGGGGGACTACGCCCCAGCATTTT.

V and J are TRBV7-8 and TRBJ1-5; D call uncertain. CDR3 length equals 12 residues. The germline V gene has CDR1 SGHVS and CDR2 FQNEAQ. Trimming took off 5 bases at V and 8 bases at J, with 10 bases between the two ends. This CDR3 reads CASSLPSEPQHF. The DNA for the CDR3 is TGTGCCAGCAGCCTCCCGAGTGAGCCCCAGCATTTT.

This clone appeared once. The chain recombines TRBV7-2 with TRBJ1-6; 9 bases line up with TRBD1. The CDR3 runs 17 residues. Germline lookup yields CDR1 SGHTA and CDR2 FQGNSA. The V segment lost 2 bases and the J segment 10 bases; nucleotides outside the gene matches: 12. The CDR3 DNA follows: TGTGCCAGCAGCTTAAATGTAATTGGGACAGGGAGCTCACCCCTCCACTTT. Residues: CASSLNVIGTGSSPLHF.

This chain links TRBV11-2 with TRBJ2-3, with TRBD2 identical over 11 bases. Germline V gene data show CDR1 as SGHAT and CDR2 as FQNNGV. This CDR3 has 17 residues. V lost 3 bases to trimming and J lost 4 bases; unmatched junction nucleotides: 9. CDR3 nucleotides: TGTGCCAGCAGCTTCGGAGGTAGCGGGGGGGCCGCAGATACGCAGTATTTT. Its translation: CASSFGGSGGAADTQYF.

The V and J genes are TRBV27 and TRBJ2-3; the match to TRBD2 covers 9 bases. CDR3 length: 18 residues. The trim removed 5 bases at V and 5 bases at J, leaving 17 bases unmatched. Germline-derived CDR1 and CDR2 are MNHEY and SMNVEV (reference sequence). Here the CDR3 reads CASSHYSVSGRGLDTQYF. As DNA, the CDR3 is TGTGCCAGCAGTCACTACTCGGTTAGCGGGAGAGGCTTAGATACGCAGTATTTT.

In its sample, this clone was seen once. The rearrangement links TRBV30 to TRBJ1-3; D unresolved. Per germline, CDR1 GTSNPN and CDR2 SVGIG (reference sequence). The CDR3 covers 13 residues. Trimming cost V 4 bases and J 0 bases, with 7 bases left between them. CDR3 in amino acids: CAWIMSSGNTIYF. CDR3 DNA: TGTGCCTGGATCATGAGCTCTGGAAACACCATATATTTT.

A few counts support this clone. CDR3 region: CASSQLRGYNEQFF. Written as DNA, the CDR3 is TGTGCCAGCAGCCAGCTCCGGGGTTACAATGAGCAGTTCTTC. This chain uses TRBV6-2 or TRBV6-3 with TRBJ2-1, with a possible D match to TRBD2 (5 bases). Deletions cut 6 bases from V and 4 bases from J, with 13 bases between. The CDR3 is 14 residues long. Germline CDR1 MNHEY, CDR2 SVGEGT.

The genes are TRBV7-9 and TRBJ2-1; 7 bases are a match to TRBD1. CDR1 is SEHNR, CDR2 FQNEAQ, per germline (reference sequence). The CDR3 loop spans 16 amino acids. With V trimmed by 2 bases and J by 2 bases, 6 bases remained unmatched. DNA of the CDR3: TGTGCCAGCAGCTTACAGGGGGTAGGTACCTACAATGAGCAGTTCTTC. It codes for CASSLQGVGTYNEQFF.

CDR3 residues: CASSPRDRLAGPDTQYF. The CDR3 nucleotides are TGTGCCAGCTCACCGCGGGATAGACTAGCGGGACCAGATACGCAGTATTTT. This chain connects TRBV18 to TRBJ2-3; 11 bases are a match to TRBD2. Germline values: CDR1 KGHSH, CDR2 LQKENI. The CDR3 sequence is 17 residues long. With 3 bases clipped from V and 4 bases from J, the junction kept 9 bases outside the gene matches.

The rearrangement joins TRBV2 to TRBJ1-5; D might be TRBD1 (5 bases). CDR1 and CDR2 (germline): SNHLY, FYNNEI. This CDR3 region has 16 residues. The V gene lost 6 bases and the J gene lost 2 bases, with 17 bases spanning the gap. As DNA, the CDR3 is TGTGCCAGCAGCGCCGGGCAGGGAGGGGGCAATCAGCCCCAGCATTTT. This translates into CASSAGQGGGNQPQHF.

The V call is TRBV7-9, the J call TRBJ1-2, with D unclear. CDR1 is SEHNR and CDR2 is FQNEAQ in the germline V gene (reference sequence). The CDR3 covers 13 residues. Trimming cost V 1 base and J 7 bases, with 10 bases left between them. The CDR3 region has the DNA TGTGCCAGCAGCTTAGACAGATCCTCTGGCTACACCTTC. Protein sequence: CASSLDRSSGYTF.

The chain links TRBV9 to TRBJ1-4; 8 bases agree with TRBD1. This CDR3 spans 16 amino acids. V was pared by 0 bases and J by 4 bases, with 5 bases of the junction left unmatched. Germline CDR1 reads SGDLS; CDR2 reads YYNGEE. The CDR3 coding sequence is TGTGCCAGCAGCGTAGCCGGCAGGGGGCGTAATGAAAAACTGTTTTTT. It is translated as CASSVAGRGRNEKLFF.

This chain joins TRBV28 and TRBJ2-1; tentatively, D is TRBD2 (7 bases). V lost 6 bases, J lost 9 bases, and 27 bases lay in between. Germline V gene data show CDR1 as MDHEN and CDR2 as SYDVKM. The CDR3 loop spans 17 amino acids. The CDR3, as DNA: TGTGCCAGCAGCTCGGCGGGGGCGGGGGATGACAACGGTGAGCAGTTCTTC. Its protein product is CASSSAGAGDDNGEQFF.

The rearrangement links TRBV5-5 to TRBJ2-2, with D unresolved. CDR1 and CDR2 from the germline V gene are SGHKS and YYEKEE (reference sequence). V was cut by 0 bases and J by 8 bases, with 8 bases left in between. This CDR3 contains 13 residues. Written as DNA, the CDR3 is TGTGCCAGCAGCTTGGCTCTAACGGGGGAGCTGTTTTTT. Its translation: CASSLALTGELFF.

The sample holds one count of this clone. V and J are TRBV6-5 and TRBJ2-1; TRBD2 agrees at 9 bases. J gave up 4 bases and V 6 bases, and 7 bases lay outside the gene matches. Germline V gene sequence: CDR1 MNHEY, CDR2 SVGAGI. The CDR3 loop spans 15 amino acids. Written as DNA, the CDR3 is TGTGCCAGCAGGGTAGCGGGAGAGAGATACAATGAGCAGTTCTTC. It codes for CASRVAGERYNEQFF.

The V call is TRBV9, the J call TRBJ1-5; TRBD1 is a possible D gene (5 bases). CDR1 is SGDLS, CDR2 YYNGEE, per germline. V was pared by 0 bases and J by 5 bases, with 24 bases between. This CDR3 region has 19 residues. CDR3 in DNA: TGTGCCAGCAGCGTAGCTCCTCCAGCGGGGCCCACCAGGGATCAGCCCCAGCATTTT. It translates to CASSVAPPAGPTRDQPQHF.